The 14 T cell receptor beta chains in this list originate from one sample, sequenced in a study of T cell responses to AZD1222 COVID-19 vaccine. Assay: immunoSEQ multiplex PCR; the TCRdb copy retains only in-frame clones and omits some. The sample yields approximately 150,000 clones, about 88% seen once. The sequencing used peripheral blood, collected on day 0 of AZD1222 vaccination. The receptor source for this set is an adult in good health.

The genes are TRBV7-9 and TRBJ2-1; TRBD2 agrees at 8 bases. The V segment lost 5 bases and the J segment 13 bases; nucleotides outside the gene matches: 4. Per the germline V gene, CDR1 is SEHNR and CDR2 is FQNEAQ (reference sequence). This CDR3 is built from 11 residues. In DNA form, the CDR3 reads TGTGCCAGCAGCCCGGGAGGGCCCCAGTTCTTC. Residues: CASSPGGPQFF.

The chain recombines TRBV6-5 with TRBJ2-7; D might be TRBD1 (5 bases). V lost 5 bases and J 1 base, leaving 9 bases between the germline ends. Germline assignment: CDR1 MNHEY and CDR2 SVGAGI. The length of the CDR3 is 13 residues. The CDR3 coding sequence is TGTGCCAGCAGTCTACAGGATTCCTACGAGCAGTACTTC. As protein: CASSLQDSYEQYF.

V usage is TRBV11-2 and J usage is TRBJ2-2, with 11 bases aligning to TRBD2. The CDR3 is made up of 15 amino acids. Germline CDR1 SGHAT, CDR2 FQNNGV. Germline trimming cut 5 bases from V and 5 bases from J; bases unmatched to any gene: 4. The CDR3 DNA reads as TGTGCCAGCAGCCGACTAGCGGGAAAGACCGGGGAGCTGTTTTTT. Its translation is CASSRLAGKTGELFF.

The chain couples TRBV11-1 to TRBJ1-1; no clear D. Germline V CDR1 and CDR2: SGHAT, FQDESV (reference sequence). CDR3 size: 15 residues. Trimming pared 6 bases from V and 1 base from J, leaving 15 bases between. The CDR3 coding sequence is TGTGCCAGCAGAGCTCCCGGGGTGGAGAACACTGAAGCTTTCTTT. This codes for CASRAPGVENTEAFF.

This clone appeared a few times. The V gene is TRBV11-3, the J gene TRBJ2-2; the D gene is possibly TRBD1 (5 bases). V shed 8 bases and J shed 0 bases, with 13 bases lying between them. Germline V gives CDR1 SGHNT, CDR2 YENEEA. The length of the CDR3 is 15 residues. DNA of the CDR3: TGTGCCAGCGCCAAGGGGCCATCGAACACCGGGGAGCTGTTTTTT. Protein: CASAKGPSNTGELFF. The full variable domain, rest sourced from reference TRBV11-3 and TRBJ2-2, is EAGVVQSPRYKIIEKKQPVAFWCNPISGHNTLYWYLQNLGQGPELLIRYENEEAVDDSQLPKDRFSAERLKGVDSTLKIQPAELGDSAVYLCASAKGPSNTGELFFGEGSRLTVL.

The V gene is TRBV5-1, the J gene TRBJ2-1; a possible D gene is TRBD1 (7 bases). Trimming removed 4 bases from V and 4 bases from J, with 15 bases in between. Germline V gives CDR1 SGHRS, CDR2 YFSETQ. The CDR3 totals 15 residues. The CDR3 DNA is TGCGCCAGCAGCCGCGGGGACAGAACTTACAATGAGCAGTTCTTC. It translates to CASSRGDRTYNEQFF.

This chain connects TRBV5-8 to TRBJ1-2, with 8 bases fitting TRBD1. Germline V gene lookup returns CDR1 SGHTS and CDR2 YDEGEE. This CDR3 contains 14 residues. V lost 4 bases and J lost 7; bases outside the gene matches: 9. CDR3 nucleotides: TGTGCCAGCAGCACCTACGACAGGGGACGTGGCTACACCTTC. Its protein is CASSTYDRGRGYTF. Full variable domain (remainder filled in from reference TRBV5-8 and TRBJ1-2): EAGVTQSPTHLIKTRGQQATLRCSPISGHTSVYWYQQALGLGLQFLLWYDEGEERNRGNFPPRFSGRQFPNYSSELNVNALELEDSALYLCASSTYDRGRGYTFGSGTRLTVV.

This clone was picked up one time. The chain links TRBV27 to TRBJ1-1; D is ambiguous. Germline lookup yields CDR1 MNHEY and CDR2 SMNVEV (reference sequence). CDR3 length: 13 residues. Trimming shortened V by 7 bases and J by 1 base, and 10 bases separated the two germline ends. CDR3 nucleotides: TGTGCCAGCACCGCCAGAAAGAACACTGAAGCTTTCTTT. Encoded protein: CASTARKNTEAFF.

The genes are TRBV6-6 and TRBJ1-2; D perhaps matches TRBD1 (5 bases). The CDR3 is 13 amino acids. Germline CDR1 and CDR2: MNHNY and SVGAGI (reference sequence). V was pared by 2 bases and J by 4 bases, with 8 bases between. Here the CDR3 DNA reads TGTGCCAGCAGTTACGACAGTTCCTATGGCTACACCTTC. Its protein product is CASSYDSSYGYTF.

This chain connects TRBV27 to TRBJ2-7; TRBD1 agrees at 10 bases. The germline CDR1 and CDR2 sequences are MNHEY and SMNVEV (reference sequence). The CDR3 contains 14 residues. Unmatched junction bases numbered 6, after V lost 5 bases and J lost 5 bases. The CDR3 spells CASSHRQGANEQYV. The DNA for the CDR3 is TGTGCCAGCAGTCATAGACAGGGGGCGAACGAGCAGTACGTC.

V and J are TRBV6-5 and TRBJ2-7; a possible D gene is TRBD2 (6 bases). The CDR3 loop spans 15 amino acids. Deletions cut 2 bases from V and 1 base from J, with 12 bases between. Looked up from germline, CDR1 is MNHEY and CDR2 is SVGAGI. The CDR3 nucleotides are TGTGCCAGCAGTTACCAGGGAGGAGGGTCCTACGAGCAGTACTTC. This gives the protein CASSYQGGGSYEQYF.

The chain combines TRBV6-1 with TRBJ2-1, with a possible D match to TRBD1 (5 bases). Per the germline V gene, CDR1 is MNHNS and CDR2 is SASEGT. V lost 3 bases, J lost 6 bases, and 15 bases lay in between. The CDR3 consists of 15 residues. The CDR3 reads CASSDPLGPGNEQFF. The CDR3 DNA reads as TGTGCCAGCAGTGACCCCTTGGGGCCGGGCAATGAGCAGTTCTTC.

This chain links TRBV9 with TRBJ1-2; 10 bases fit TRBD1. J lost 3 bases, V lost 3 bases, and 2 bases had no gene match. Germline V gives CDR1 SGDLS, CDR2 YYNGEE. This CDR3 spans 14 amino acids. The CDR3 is CASSAGQGDYGYTF. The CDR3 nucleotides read TGTGCCAGCAGCGCCGGACAGGGGGACTATGGCTACACCTTC.

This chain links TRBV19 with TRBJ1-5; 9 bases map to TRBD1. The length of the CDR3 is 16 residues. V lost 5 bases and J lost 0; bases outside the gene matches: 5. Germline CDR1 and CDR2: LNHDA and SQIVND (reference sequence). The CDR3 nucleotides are TGTGCCAGTAGTGCCCGGACAGGGGATAGCAATCAGCCCCAGCATTTT. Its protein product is CASSARTGDSNQPQHF.